The present T cell receptor beta chain was sequenced within a study of long-term antiretroviral therapy in people with HIV. CDR3 length: 11 residues. The V end lost 7 bases, the J end lost 5 bases, and 9 bases lay between the germline ends. CDR1 SGDLS and CDR2 YYNGEE come from the germline V gene. Treatment of all HIV participants took place in the United States. The study used samples holding 1-10 million cryopreserved PBMC before DNA extraction. Running of the v3.0 immunoSEQ assay took place at survey level. Using immunoSEQ multiplex PCR, the repertoire was profiled, and TCRdb retains in-frame clones only, with some absent. Of roughly 15,000 clones listed, more than 85% were seen once; the top ten hold roughly 13%. This clone was counted a single time.

The V call is TRBV9, the J call TRBJ1-1, with a possible D match to TRBD1 (6 bases). Sequencing was performed on unsorted PBMCs, taken 0.6 years after starting antiretroviral therapy. The clonotype was recovered from a woman in her thirties or forties with HIV. The CDR3 DNA is TGTGCCAGCCCCAGGGGAACTGAAGCTTTCTTT. This translates into CASPRGTEAFF.